These T cell receptor beta chains were read from a single sample in a study of blood T cell repertoires in COVID-19. Data came from immunoSEQ multiplex PCR; TCRdb stores just in-frame clones and leaves some out. This sample has approximately 220,000 clones, with roughly 80% found just once. Sequencing was carried out using PBMCs or T cells enriched from blood (not recorded which). Source of these receptors: a woman aged 50 to 65 who had been exposed to COVID-19. CDR3s include the opening cysteine and the closing phenylalanine or tryptophan. A D gene is named only where the DNA matches it firmly.

V gene: TRBV5-1
D gene: TRBD1
CDR3 protein: CASSLAPGTGSYEQYF

V gene: TRBV10-3
D gene: NA
CDR3 protein: CAISVANYGYTF

V gene: TRBV19
D gene: TRBD1
CDR3 protein: CASSIGQGSNQPQHF

V gene: TRBV5-1
D gene: TRBD2
CDR3 protein: CASRELASGVSYNEQFF

V gene: TRBV14
D gene: TRBD1
CDR3 protein: CASSQGRDRGLRHILNYGYTF

V gene: TRBV6-5
D gene: NA
CDR3 protein: CASRRADSGNTIYF

V gene: TRBV5-5
D gene: NA
CDR3 protein: CASSLDRERSSAYGYTF

V gene: TRBV6-5
D gene: TRBD1
CDR3 protein: CASSYDLNRGDTQYF

V gene: TRBV7-3
D gene: NA
CDR3 protein: CASSLTGRAHQETQYF

V gene: TRBV7-2
D gene: NA
CDR3 protein: CASSSAGSSEAFF

V gene: TRBV12-5
D gene: NA
CDR3 protein: CASGPDTLSEAFF

V gene: TRBV3-1/TRBV3-2
D gene: NA
CDR3 protein: CASSPGGGGYTF

V gene: TRBV3-1/TRBV3-2
D gene: NA
CDR3 protein: CASSHGTDYGYTF

V gene: TRBV7-2
D gene: TRBD1
CDR3 protein: CASSLDTGGQETQYF

V gene: TRBV12-5
D gene: TRBD1
CDR3 protein: CASGVTGSGTQYF

V gene: TRBV9
D gene: NA
CDR3 protein: CASSVAPSGRNTGELFF

V gene: TRBV19
D gene: TRBD1
CDR3 protein: CASRSSSYRGANTEAFF

V gene: TRBV10-3
D gene: NA
CDR3 protein: CAIRGIRGDYGYTF

V gene: TRBV6-2/TRBV6-3
D gene: NA
CDR3 protein: CASSYSQTVPSGYTF

V gene: TRBV10-3
D gene: TRBD2
CDR3 protein: CAISGGAGETQYF

V gene: TRBV7-2
D gene: NA
CDR3 protein: CASSLRPQGSDGYTF

V gene: TRBV24-1
D gene: NA
CDR3 protein: CATSDPPLDTQYF

V gene: TRBV24-1
D gene: NA
CDR3 protein: CATSDNGAANNEQFF

V gene: TRBV5-1
D gene: TRBD2
CDR3 protein: CASSRGLAGKETQYF

V gene: TRBV6-5
D gene: TRBD1
CDR3 protein: CASRWTGAQNTEAFF

V gene: TRBV6-5
D gene: NA
CDR3 protein: CASRSTGGQPQHF

V gene: TRBV11-2
D gene: NA
CDR3 protein: CASSLGAGELFF

V gene: TRBV18
D gene: TRBD1
CDR3 protein: CASSPFQGANTEAFF

V gene: TRBV11-3
D gene: TRBD1
CDR3 protein: CASSLRTGRKKRILNTEAFF

V gene: TRBV19
D gene: NA
CDR3 protein: CASSIGGRGLQETQYF

V gene: TRBV5-4
D gene: NA
CDR3 protein: CASSLVAGSPLHF

V gene: TRBV7-9
D gene: NA
CDR3 protein: CASRPDSAYNEQFF

V gene: TRBV3-1/TRBV3-2
D gene: NA
CDR3 protein: CASSSYGGPYNEQFF

V gene: TRBV12-3/TRBV12-4
D gene: NA
CDR3 protein: CASSPEEAFF

V gene: TRBV14
D gene: TRBD1
CDR3 protein: CASSIKRQGDTEAFF

V gene: TRBV28
D gene: TRBD1
CDR3 protein: CASRRTGTGGLYEQYF

V gene: TRBV11-2
D gene: NA
CDR3 protein: CASSWGGLNTEAFF

V gene: TRBV19
D gene: TRBD1
CDR3 protein: CASSIVPSRGRNTEAFF

V gene: TRBV28
D gene: NA
CDR3 protein: CASSFALPREGEAFF

V gene: TRBV5-1
D gene: TRBD2
CDR3 protein: CASSFPLVAGGPTSTDTQYF

V gene: TRBV11-2
D gene: NA
CDR3 protein: CASSRHGQGGYNEQFF

V gene: TRBV5-6
D gene: TRBD1
CDR3 protein: CASSEGQGIFRANSPLHF

V gene: TRBV27
D gene: NA
CDR3 protein: CASSSYIRGKLFF

V gene: TRBV10-2
D gene: NA
CDR3 protein: CASRRTDANTEAFF

V gene: TRBV11-2
D gene: NA
CDR3 protein: CASSLEGLNTEAFF

V gene: TRBV30
D gene: NA
CDR3 protein: CASTQGFNGNTIYF

V gene: TRBV4-1
D gene: NA
CDR3 protein: CASSQGEGDYGYTF

V gene: TRBV15
D gene: NA
CDR3 protein: CATSRNSGITGNTIYF

V gene: TRBV6-1
D gene: NA
CDR3 protein: CASSEGQGNQPQHF

V gene: TRBV10-1
D gene: NA
CDR3 protein: CASSESAGAVGDTQYF

V gene: TRBV25-1
D gene: NA
CDR3 protein: CASKPVGGSTEAFF

V gene: TRBV18
D gene: NA
CDR3 protein: CASSPSGQNYGYTF

V gene: TRBV4-1
D gene: TRBD2
CDR3 protein: CASSQEGSGGPYEQYF

V gene: TRBV20-1
D gene: TRBD1
CDR3 protein: CSAAYGTGVLF

V gene: TRBV5-4
D gene: NA
CDR3 protein: CASSPSPGPRGEKLFF

V gene: TRBV4-2
D gene: NA
CDR3 protein: CASSQASSGYEQYF

V gene: TRBV13
D gene: TRBD1
CDR3 protein: CATTVGQGSYNSPLHF

V gene: TRBV6-5
D gene: NA
CDR3 protein: CASSYSYSSYEQYF

V gene: TRBV5-8
D gene: TRBD1
CDR3 protein: CASSSLTPGTGNQPQHF

V gene: TRBV4-3
D gene: NA
CDR3 protein: CASSQDRGGANTEAFF